These 27 T cell receptor beta chains were all obtained from the same sample, sequenced in a study of blood T cell repertoires in COVID-19. Libraries were prepared by immunoSEQ multiplex PCR; TCRdb keeps only in-frame clonotypes and omits some of them. The top ten hold 4% to 5% of the sample, which has some 240,000 clones, roughly nine tenths seen once. Sequencing input: peripheral blood. The receptor source for this set is a woman aged 40-49 years who had recovered from COVID-19.

V gene TRBV19 combines with J gene TRBJ2-5; TRBD1 agrees at 10 bases. Looked up from germline, CDR1 is LNHDA and CDR2 is SQIVND (reference sequence). The CDR3 consists of 15 residues. Trimming cost V 3 bases and J 2 bases; bases outside gene matches: 3. The chain's CDR3 is CASSILDRGQETQYF. In DNA, the CDR3 is TGTGCCAGTAGTATCCTGGACAGGGGGCAAGAGACCCAGTACTTC. The full variable domain, in which reference TRBV19 and TRBJ2-5 provide the parts outside the CDR3, is DGGITQSPKYLFRKEGQNVTLSCEQNLNHDAMYWYRQDPGQGLRLIYYSQIVNDFQKGDIAEGYSVSREKKESFPLTVTSAQKNPTAFYLCASSILDRGQETQYFGPGTRLLVL.

The chain employs TRBV7-9 and TRBJ2-1, with TRBD2 matching 7 bases. This CDR3 is 17 amino acids long. Trimming at V came to 4 bases and at J to 3 bases, leaving 12 bases not matched to a gene. Germline CDR1 and CDR2: SEHNR and FQNEAQ (reference sequence). The CDR3 bases are TGTGCCAGCAGCTCAAAGGTCGGGGGGTCAATCTACAATGAGCAGTTCTTC. This codes for CASSSKVGGSIYNEQFF.

Written as DNA, the CDR3 is TGTGCCAGCAGCTTAGATAAAGACAGGGGAGGGGATGAGCAGTTCTTC. The encoded protein is CASSLDKDRGGDEQFF. This chain joins TRBV7-3 and TRBJ2-1, with D maybe TRBD1 (8 bases). V shed 2 bases and J shed 8 bases, with 19 bases lying between them. The CDR3 length is 16 residues. The V gene's germline CDR1 is SGHTA and CDR2 FQGTGA.

The V and J genes are TRBV7-8 and TRBJ1-4, with TRBD1 matching over 10 bases. Germline loops: CDR1 SGHVS, CDR2 FQNEAQ. V dropped 1 base and J dropped 8; count of bases not matched to a gene: 4. This CDR3 is built from 15 residues. The CDR3 protein is CASSLGGTGEEKLFF. CDR3 DNA sequence: TGTGCCAGCAGCTTAGGAGGGACAGGGGAAGAAAAACTGTTTTTT.

This clone was seen a few times. The CDR3 sequence is CASSGRTTEYGYTF. The CDR3 coding sequence is TGTGCCAGCAGCGGTCGGACGACAGAATATGGCTACACCTTC. V usage is TRBV9 and J usage is TRBJ1-2, with D possibly TRBD1 on 5 matching bases. CDR3 size: 14 residues. The V gene lost 3 bases and the J gene lost 5 bases, with 14 bases spanning the gap. Germline lookup yields CDR1 SGDLS and CDR2 YYNGEE.

The chain couples TRBV9 to TRBJ2-3; TRBD2 matches 9 bases. The CDR3 covers 21 residues. Trimming cost V 0 bases and J 0 bases; bases outside gene matches: 17. Germline V gene data show CDR1 as SGDLS and CDR2 as YYNGEE. CDR3 coding DNA: TGTGCCAGCAGCGTAGCTTCTGAGGGATGGGCTAGCGGGACTAGCACAGATACGCAGTATTTT. Protein: CASSVASEGWASGTSTDTQYF.

The chain links TRBV3-1 (or the pseudogene TRBV3-2) to TRBJ1-5; TRBD1 agrees at 9 bases. The CDR3 runs 16 residues. V trimming: 3 bases; J trimming: 4 bases; junction bases outside the gene matches: 7. In germline, CDR1 is LGHDT, CDR2 YNNKEL (reference sequence). CDR3 protein: CASSQRGTGRNQPQHF. Here the CDR3 DNA reads TGTGCCAGCAGCCAGAGGGGGACAGGGAGGAATCAGCCCCAGCATTTT.

J is TRBJ1-2 and V is TRBV6-2 or TRBV6-3, with 7 nucleotides matching TRBD1. The CDR3 contains 14 residues. J was trimmed by 3 bases and V by 2 bases; bases with no gene match: 3. From germline, CDR1 is MNHEY and CDR2 SVGEGT. Written as DNA, the CDR3 is TGTGCCAGCAGTTACGGACAGGCCTACTATGGCTACACCTTC. Translating gives CASSYGQAYYGYTF.

The chain is built from TRBV28 and TRBJ1-4; TRBD1 aligns across 9 bases. The junction had 6 bases not matched to a gene; V was cut back by 6 bases and J by 7 bases. Looked up from germline, CDR1 is MDHEN and CDR2 is SYDVKM. This CDR3 spans 14 amino acids. The CDR3 spells CASRSDRGSEKLFF. CDR3 nucleotides: TGTGCCAGCAGGTCGGACAGGGGTTCTGAAAAACTGTTTTTT.

The chain joins TRBV18 to TRBJ2-7; a possible D gene is TRBD2 (5 bases). This CDR3 has 12 amino acids. Germline V gene data show CDR1 as KGHSH and CDR2 as LQKENI. V was clipped by 3 bases and J by 7 bases, with 10 bases between them. CDR3 region: CASSPMTGEQYV. CDR3 DNA sequence: TGTGCCAGCTCACCTATGACGGGGGAGCAGTACGTC.

The rearrangement uses TRBV11-3 and TRBJ2-3; the D is unclear. The V gene lost 3 bases and the J gene lost 2 bases, with 9 bases spanning the gap. Germline V gene data show CDR1 as SGHNT and CDR2 as YENEEA. The CDR3 is 14 amino acids. The CDR3 bases are TGTGCCAGCAGCTTTTGGAGAGACACAGATACGCAGTATTTT. This sequence encodes CASSFWRDTDTQYF. The variable domain in full, with the rest retrieved from reference TRBV11-3 and TRBJ2-3, is EAGVVQSPRYKIIEKKQPVAFWCNPISGHNTLYWYLQNLGQGPELLIRYENEEAVDDSQLPKDRFSAERLKGVDSTLKIQPAELGDSAVYLCASSFWRDTDTQYFGPGTRLTVL.

This clone was observed a handful of times. The chain joins TRBV6-6 to TRBJ1-6, with D uncertain. Germline lookup yields CDR1 MNHNY and CDR2 SVGAGI (reference sequence). V dropped 2 bases and J dropped 9 bases, with 14 bases sitting between them. CDR3 size: 15 residues. The CDR3 DNA follows: TGTGCCAGCAGTTACGTACGGGAAGGAGGTTCACCCCTCCACTTT. Translated, it gives CASSYVREGGSPLHF.

The chain is built from TRBV5-1 and TRBJ1-3; tentatively, D is TRBD1 (5 bases). This CDR3 comprises 15 residues. Germline V gives CDR1 SGHRS, CDR2 YFSETQ. V lost 0 bases, J lost 1 base, and 8 bases lay in between. CDR3 DNA sequence: TGCGCCAGCAGCTTGGTAGGGACTTCTGGAAACACCATATATTTT. Its protein product is CASSLVGTSGNTIYF.

The CDR3 reads CAWGTSGYQETQYF. The CDR3 nucleotides read TGTGCCTGGGGTACTAGCGGGTACCAAGAGACCCAGTACTTC. The chain uses TRBV30 and TRBJ2-5, with 9 bases lining up with TRBD2. CDR1 and CDR2 (germline): GTSNPN, SVGIG (reference sequence). The CDR3 sequence is 14 residues long. Trimming took 5 bases from V and 0 from J; bases not matched to a gene: 4. Together with reference TRBV30 and TRBJ2-5, the CDR3 gives the full variable domain: SQTIHQWPATLVQPVGSPLSLECTVEGTSNPNLYWYRQAAGRGLQLLFYSVGIGQISSEVPQNLSASRPQDRQFILSSKKLLLSDSGFYLCAWGTSGYQETQYFGPGTRLLVL.

The chain has TRBV21-1 and TRBJ1-5; the table's D call of TRBD1 was not tested on the DNA. TRBV21-1 corresponds to a pseudogene. This CDR3 spans 14 amino acids. The chain's CDR3 is CASSKGKGTGPQHF. DNA for the CDR3: TGTGCCAGCAGCAAGGGGAAGGGTACAGGGCCCCAGCATTTT.

CDR3 region: CASSTGQTNLNTEAFF. The CDR3 DNA reads TGTGCCAGCAGCACGGGACAGACTAACCTGAACACTGAAGCTTTCTTT. The chain links TRBV5-5 to TRBJ1-1; the match to TRBD1 covers 7 bases. Trimming cost V 4 bases and J 0 bases; bases outside gene matches: 9. From germline, CDR1 is SGHKS and CDR2 YYEKEE (reference sequence). The CDR3 loop spans 16 amino acids. The complete variable domain, with remaining parts taken from reference TRBV5-5 and TRBJ1-1, reads DAGVTQSPTHLIKTRGQQVTLRCSPISGHKSVSWYQQVLGQGPQFIFQYYEKEERGRGNFPDRFSARQFPNYSSELNVNALLLGDSALYLCASSTGQTNLNTEAFFGQGTRLTVV.

The chain carries TRBV28 and TRBJ2-3, with 9 bases fitting TRBD2. This CDR3 contains 14 residues. V lost 5 bases to trimming and J lost 5 bases; unmatched junction nucleotides: 5. Looked up from germline, CDR1 is MDHEN and CDR2 is SYDVKM. DNA of the CDR3: TGTGCCAGCAGTCCGGGACTAGCAGGAGATACGCAGTATTTT. Its protein product is CASSPGLAGDTQYF.

The chain employs TRBV12-3 or TRBV12-4 and TRBJ2-5, with D possibly matching TRBD2 (6 bases). The CDR3 has 13 amino acids. V lost 5 bases and J lost 4, with 11 bases in between. DNA of the CDR3: TGTGCCAGCAGTCAGGGAGGACCAGAGACCCAGTACTTC. This codes for CASSQGGPETQYF.

The chain combines TRBV10-1 with TRBJ2-3; 10 bases are a match to TRBD2. This CDR3 is built from 17 residues. V lost 1 base and J lost 2; bases outside the gene matches: 6. Germline V gene data show CDR1 as WNHNN and CDR2 as SYGVQD (reference sequence). The CDR3 is CASSEFGLADNTDTQYF. CDR3 nucleotides: TGCGCCAGCAGTGAGTTCGGACTAGCGGACAACACAGATACGCAGTATTTT.

The V call is TRBV19, the J call TRBJ2-1, with 10 bases aligning to TRBD2. Germline V CDR1 and CDR2: LNHDA, SQIVND (reference sequence). J gave up 7 bases and V 4 bases, and 7 bases lay outside the gene matches. This CDR3 region has 15 residues. The DNA of the CDR3 is TGTGCCAGTAGTAACGGAGCGGGGGGGCAGAATGAGCAGTTCTTC. Amino acids: CASSNGAGGQNEQFF.

This chain links TRBV7-9 with TRBJ2-2; TRBD1 might be the D (6 bases). CDR3 length: 13 residues. CDR1 is SEHNR, CDR2 FQNEAQ, per germline (reference sequence). With 6 bases removed from V and 6 bases from J, the gap between germline ends came to 11 bases. The CDR3 DNA reads as TGTGCCAGCAGTCTACAGGGATCCGGGGAGCTGTTTTTT. This codes for CASSLQGSGELFF.

This chain links TRBV5-6 with TRBJ1-2, with 7 bases aligning to TRBD1. The CDR3 is 13 residues long. Germline V CDR1 and CDR2: SGHDT, YYEEEE. Germline trimming cut 7 bases from V and 6 bases from J; bases unmatched to any gene: 9. The CDR3 is CASGRTGVDGYTF. CDR3 sequence (DNA): TGTGCCAGCGGAAGGACAGGTGTTGATGGCTACACCTTC.

The chain uses TRBV11-2 and TRBJ2-1, with D possibly matching TRBD2 (5 bases). The V and J ends lost 1 base and 9 bases respectively, with 16 bases between them. Germline-derived CDR1 and CDR2 are SGHAT and FQNNGV. This CDR3 contains 15 residues. Here the CDR3 reads CASSLAGKASSEQFF. CDR3 sequence (DNA): TGTGCCAGCAGCTTAGCGGGTAAGGCTAGCTCTGAGCAGTTCTTC.

The gene calls are TRBV7-3 and TRBJ1-1; D is unclear. The CDR3 consists of 13 residues. Trimming left V 0 bases short and J 3 bases short, with 5 bases between. CDR1 is SGHTA and CDR2 is FQGTGA in the germline V gene. This CDR3 reads CASSLTGDTEAFF. The CDR3 bases are TGTGCCAGCAGCTTAACCGGGGACACTGAAGCTTTCTTT.

The chain's CDR3 is CASNDWEGYGYTF. The DNA of the CDR3 is TGTGCCAGCAACGACTGGGAGGGCTATGGCTACACCTTC. V is TRBV6-6 and J is TRBJ1-2, with unresolved D. Trimming removed 7 bases at V and 4 bases at J, with 13 bases between. From germline, CDR1 is MNHNY and CDR2 SVGAGI (reference sequence). This CDR3 region has 13 residues.

Concerning this clone: The sample has other DNA sequences that encode this CDR3 too. The V gene is TRBV28, the J gene TRBJ2-3; a possible D gene is TRBD1 (6 bases). This CDR3 is 13 amino acids long. Germline V gene data show CDR1 as MDHEN and CDR2 as SYDVKM. The V and J ends lost 3 bases and 4 bases respectively, with 8 bases between them. CDR3 coding DNA: TGTGCCAGCAGTTTCAGGGGAGCAGATACGCAGTATTTT. It codes for CASSFRGADTQYF. Using reference TRBV28 and TRBJ2-3 for the parts outside the CDR3, the full variable domain is DVKVTQSSRYLVKRTGEKVFLECVQDMDHENMFWYRQDPGLGLRLIYFSYDVKMKEKGDIPEGYSVSREKKERFSLILESASTNQTSMYLCASSFRGADTQYFGPGTRLTVL.

This clone was detected only once. This rearrangement joins TRBV19 to TRBJ1-5, with D perhaps TRBD1 (6 bases). The V gene's germline CDR1 is LNHDA and CDR2 SQIVND (reference sequence). This CDR3 has 15 amino acids. Between the trimmed V and J ends, which lost 5 bases and 2 bases, there was a span of 13 bases. CDR3: CASSGWGGGNQPQHF. DNA of the CDR3: TGTGCCAGTAGTGGGTGGGGGGGCGGCAATCAGCCCCAGCATTTT.